These T cell receptor beta chains were read from a single sample in a study of cytomegalovirus exposure and HLA in healthy donors. Profiled with immunoSEQ multiplex PCR; TCRdb holds only in-frame clones, not every one. The data contain 150,000 to 200,000 clones, over 70% of them singletons. Material: PBMCs. Every receptor here comes from a young woman in good health and CMV-seropositive. The CDR3 runs from the conserved cysteine through the conserved F or W. Each record gives: D gene, V gene, J gene, clone size, CDR3 protein, CDR3 DNA. The D gene is left open where the match is weak. Size is omitted from some rows. Given values are once, few, many or a class for expanded clones.

D gene: TRBD2; V gene: TRBV5-1; J gene: TRBJ2-3; clone size: -; CDR3 protein: CASQTGTRQDTQYF; CDR3 DNA: TGCGCCAGCCAGACCGGGACTAGACAAGATACGCAGTATTTT
D gene: TRBD1; V gene: TRBV27; J gene: TRBJ1-6; clone size: once; CDR3 protein: CASSFQWTGVNSPLHF; CDR3 DNA: TGTGCCAGCAGTTTTCAGTGGACAGGCGTCAATTCACCCCTCCACTTT
D gene: TRBD1; V gene: TRBV30; J gene: TRBJ1-2; clone size: -; CDR3 protein: CAWSKGQGHYGYTF; CDR3 DNA: TGTGCCTGGAGTAAAGGACAGGGACACTATGGCTACACCTTC
D gene: -; V gene: TRBV9; J gene: TRBJ1-1; clone size: -; CDR3 protein: CASSARDNLGAEAFF; CDR3 DNA: TGTGCCAGCAGCGCGAGGGACAACCTAGGGGCTGAAGCTTTCTTT
D gene: TRBD1; V gene: TRBV4-2; J gene: TRBJ1-2; clone size: -; CDR3 protein: CASSQDNRGRLDYGYTF; CDR3 DNA: TGTGCCAGCAGCCAAGATAACAGGGGGCGTCTGGACTATGGCTACACCTTC
D gene: -; V gene: TRBV5-4; J gene: TRBJ2-5; clone size: -; CDR3 protein: CASSLPPAGAGFQETQYF; CDR3 DNA: TGTGCCAGCAGCTTGCCTCCGGCGGGGGCGGGATTTCAAGAGACCCAGTACTTC
D gene: TRBD2; V gene: TRBV9; J gene: TRBJ2-3; clone size: -; CDR3 protein: CASSFSGGPDTQYF; CDR3 DNA: TGTGCCAGCAGCTTTAGCGGGGGACCAGATACGCAGTATTTT
D gene: TRBD1; V gene: TRBV5-5; J gene: TRBJ1-4; clone size: -; CDR3 protein: CASILGQGVSEKLFF; CDR3 DNA: TGTGCCAGCATCCTCGGACAGGGAGTGTCTGAAAAACTGTTTTTT
D gene: TRBD2; V gene: TRBV9; J gene: TRBJ2-3; clone size: -; CDR3 protein: CASSRLATDTQYF; CDR3 DNA: TGTGCCAGCAGCAGACTAGCCACAGATACGCAGTATTTT
D gene: TRBD2; V gene: TRBV7-9; J gene: TRBJ2-1; clone size: once; CDR3 protein: CASSFSGGGSYNEQFF; CDR3 DNA: TGTGCCAGCAGCTTTAGCGGGGGGGGCTCCTACAATGAGCAGTTCTTC
D gene: -; V gene: TRBV4-2; J gene: TRBJ2-1; clone size: -; CDR3 protein: CASSQLLASGDEQFF; CDR3 DNA: TGTGCCAGCAGCCAGCTTTTAGCCAGTGGCGATGAGCAGTTCTTC
D gene: TRBD1; V gene: TRBV4-2; J gene: TRBJ2-7; clone size: -; CDR3 protein: CASKSRQGTYEQYF; CDR3 DNA: TGTGCCAGCAAGAGTAGACAGGGAACCTACGAGCAGTACTTC
D gene: -; V gene: TRBV30; J gene: TRBJ1-1; clone size: -; CDR3 protein: CAWSYGDTEAFF; CDR3 DNA: TGTGCCTGGAGTTACGGGGACACTGAAGCTTTCTTT
D gene: -; V gene: TRBV30; J gene: TRBJ2-7; clone size: -; CDR3 protein: CAWAPHSQGQYF; CDR3 DNA: TGTGCCTGGGCCCCACATTCCCAGGGGCAGTACTTC
D gene: TRBD2; V gene: TRBV5-1; J gene: TRBJ2-3; clone size: -; CDR3 protein: CASSNSGGGISRTDTQYF; CDR3 DNA: TGCGCCAGCAGCAATAGCGGGGGGGGGATCTCGCGCACAGATACGCAGTATTTT
D gene: TRBD1; V gene: TRBV19; J gene: TRBJ1-4; clone size: -; CDR3 protein: CASSKKMDRPLSEKLFF; CDR3 DNA: TGTGCCAGTAGTAAGAAGATGGACAGGCCATTAAGTGAAAAACTGTTTTTT
D gene: -; V gene: TRBV30; J gene: TRBJ1-3; clone size: -; CDR3 protein: CACERGGGNTIYF; CDR3 DNA: TGTGCCTGCGAGCGGGGGGGAGGAAACACCATATATTTT
D gene: -; V gene: TRBV29-1; J gene: TRBJ2-3; clone size: -; CDR3 protein: CSVDGVRGTDTQYF; CDR3 DNA: TGCAGCGTTGACGGGGTCCGGGGCACAGATACGCAGTATTTT